A selection of T cell receptor beta chains follows, all from one sample in a study of cytomegalovirus exposure and HLA in healthy donors. Profiling relied on immunoSEQ multiplex PCR, and the TCRdb table lists in-frame clones only, not all of them. The data contain about 180,000 clones, roughly 80% of them seen just once; the ten biggest clones take up around 0.97%. The sequencing input was PBMCs. The origin of the receptors is a man aged 30-40 years in good health and CMV-seronegative. Each CDR3 is given with its conserved first and last residue. Each record gives: CDR3 length, J gene, clone size, V gene, D gene, CDR3 DNA, CDR3 protein. A D gene is named only where the DNA matches it firmly. The size field is filled for only some rows; it gives once, few, many or a size class.

>12|TRBJ2-2|NA|TRBV30|TRBD1
TGTGCCACGGGACAGAACACCGAGGAGCTGTTTTTT
CATGQNTEELFF
>11|TRBJ2-1|NA|TRBV5-1|NA
TGCGCCAGCAGCCCTCTCAATGAGCAGTTCTTC
CASSPLNEQFF
>17|TRBJ1-2|NA|TRBV15|TRBD1
TGTGCCACCAGCAGAGATCGAGGACAGGGGCTCTACTATGGCTACACCTTC
CATSRDRGQGLYYGYTF
>15|TRBJ2-7|NA|TRBV7-3|NA
TGTGCCAGCAGCCCTTCAAGCGGGCCAACCTACGAGCAGTACTTC
CASSPSSGPTYEQYF
>16|TRBJ1-6|NA|TRBV6-1|TRBD1
TGTGCCAGCAGTGAGGAAGACGGCAGGGGGGATTCACCCCTCCACTTT
CASSEEDGRGDSPLHF
>14|TRBJ1-2|few|TRBV28|NA
TGTGCCAGCAGTCCACGGGGGTGGGTTAATGGCTACACCTTC
CASSPRGWVNGYTF
>18|TRBJ1-5|once|TRBV18|NA
TGTGCCAGCTCACCAGGTTATGGCAGGGGCCTTCCCAGACAGCCCCAGCATTTT
CASSPGYGRGLPRQPQHF
>15|TRBJ2-2|once|TRBV5-1|TRBD2
TGCGCCAGCAGCTTTGGTAGCGGGGGCCCCGGGGAGCTGTTTTTT
CASSFGSGGPGELFF
>14|TRBJ1-5|NA|TRBV10-3|NA
TGTGCCAGCAGAGTAGAGGGGGAGAATCAGCCCCAGCATTTT
CASRVEGENQPQHF
>15|TRBJ2-7|NA|TRBV5-4|TRBD1
TGTGCCAGCAGCTTGGGGGGACAGGCCCTCTACGAGCAGTACTTC
CASSLGGQALYEQYF
>19|TRBJ2-3|NA|TRBV19|TRBD2
TGTGCCAGTAGTTGGGCGGGACTAGCGGGACCGTTGGGCACAGATACGCAGTATTTT
CASSWAGLAGPLGTDTQYF
>14|TRBJ1-3|NA|TRBV2|TRBD1
TGTGCCAGCCAGGACAGGGTCTCTGGAAACACCATATATTTT
CASQDRVSGNTIYF
>14|TRBJ2-1|NA|TRBV28|NA
TGTGCCAGCAGTTTTCGGGTTTACAACAATGAGCAGTTCTTC
CASSFRVYNNEQFF
>14|TRBJ2-5|NA|TRBV7-9|TRBD2
TGTGCCAGCAGCCTCCTAGCGGGCCAAGAGACCCAGTACTTC
CASSLLAGQETQYF
>14|TRBJ1-1|NA|TRBV9|NA
TGTGCCAGCAGCGTCGGGGTACTGAACACTGAAGCTTTCTTT
CASSVGVLNTEAFF
>13|TRBJ2-7|NA|TRBV5-1|NA
TGCGCCAGCAGCTTGACGGGGAGCTACGAGCAGTACTTC
CASSLTGSYEQYF
>19|TRBJ2-7|few|TRBV7-2|TRBD1
TGTGCCAGCAGCTTAGCTTTACTAGACAGGGGAAAAAGGGGCTACGAGCAGTACTTC
CASSLALLDRGKRGYEQYF
>13|TRBJ2-3|few|TRBV11-3|NA
TGTGCCAGCCAGGCAGCCCTCTTCGATACGCAGTATTTT
CASQAALFDTQYF
>16|TRBJ2-3|NA|TRBV4-1|TRBD2
TGCGCCAGCAGCCAAGGTCTAGCGGGTAGCACAGATACGCAGTATTTT
CASSQGLAGSTDTQYF
>15|TRBJ2-1|NA|TRBV28|TRBD1
TGTGCCAGCAGTCGGACAGGACAGGTTTACAATGAGCAGTTCTTC
CASSRTGQVYNEQFF
>16|TRBJ2-3|once|TRBV19|TRBD2
TGTGCCAGTAGACTAGCGGGAGGTTGGAGCACAGATACGCAGTATTTT
CASRLAGGWSTDTQYF
>15|TRBJ2-1|NA|TRBV9|NA
TGTGCCAGCAGCGTATCGATAGCGGAGAACAATGAGCAGTTCTTC
CASSVSIAENNEQFF
>16|TRBJ2-5|NA|TRBV7-3|TRBD2
TGTGCCAGCAGCTCCCGGGACTTAGCGGGACGGGAGACCCAGTACTTC
CASSSRDLAGRETQYF
>15|TRBJ1-3|NA|TRBV6-6|NA
TGTGCCAGCAGCTTACAGGGCTTCTCTGGAAACACCATATATTTT
CASSLQGFSGNTIYF
>17|TRBJ1-6|NA|TRBV15|TRBD1
TGTGCCACCAGCAGGTCCGGGGCTCAGGGGGCTAGATCACCCCTCCACTTT
CATSRSGAQGARSPLHF
>14|TRBJ2-2|NA|TRBV27|TRBD1
TGTGCCAGCAGTTTATGGCAGGGGGTGGGGGAGCTGTTTTTT
CASSLWQGVGELFF
>15|TRBJ2-5|few|TRBV10-1|NA
TGCGCCAGCAGTGAGTGGGGGCGCGGGCAAGAGACCCAGTACTTC
CASSEWGRGQETQYF
>13|TRBJ1-1|NA|TRBV15|NA
TGTGCCACCAGCAGAGTAGGGGGCACTGAAGCTTTCTTT
CATSRVGGTEAFF
>15|TRBJ1-1|NA|TRBV5-1|NA
TGCGCCAGCAGCGCAAGCAGGGGTCTGGGCACTGAAGCTTTCTTT
CASSASRGLGTEAFF
>15|TRBJ2-7|NA|TRBV7-9|NA
TGTGCCAGCAGCTCACCGGGACTGCGGTCTTGGGAGCAGTACTTC
CASSSPGLRSWEQYF
>12|TRBJ1-1|NA|TRBV5-6|NA
TGTGCCAGCAGCCGTTTTACAGGGGAAGCTTTCTTT
CASSRFTGEAFF
>16|TRBJ1-6|NA|TRBV30|TRBD1
TGTGCCTGGAGCCCCCCGGACAGGATTCTAAATTCACCCCTCCACTTT
CAWSPPDRILNSPLHF
>16|TRBJ1-2|NA|TRBV6-1|TRBD1
TGTGCCAGCAGTGTCTACGGACAGGGCGGCGGCTATGGCTACACCTTC
CASSVYGQGGGYGYTF
>14|TRBJ2-1|NA|TRBV19|NA
TGTGCCAGTAGTATAGCAGACAGATACAATGAGCAGTTCTTC
CASSIADRYNEQFF
>13|TRBJ1-1|once|TRBV28|NA
TGTGCCAGCAGTCCCTATTTCCGCACTGAAGCTTTCTTT
CASSPYFRTEAFF
>17|TRBJ1-2|NA|TRBV5-1|TRBD1
TGCGCCAGCAGCGCAGACAGGGGGAATAATAGGGTATATGGCTACACCTTC
CASSADRGNNRVYGYTF
>16|TRBJ2-5|NA|TRBV4-3|TRBD2
TGCGCCAGCAGCCAAGGGACTAGTGTCTTTGAAGAGACCCAGTACTTC
CASSQGTSVFEETQYF
>12|TRBJ2-7|NA|TRBV6-1|NA
TGTGCCAGCAGTGAGGGGAGGTACGAGCAGTACTTC
CASSEGRYEQYF
>15|TRBJ2-7|NA|TRBV5-1|TRBD2
TGCGCCAGCAGCCCCGGACTAGCGGGGGGCGTCGAGCAGTACTTC
CASSPGLAGGVEQYF
>15|TRBJ2-7|NA|TRBV10-3|TRBD2
TGTGCCATCAGTGGGACTAGCGGTCTCTCCTACGAGCAGTACTTC
CAISGTSGLSYEQYF
>16|TRBJ1-5|NA|TRBV28|NA
TGTGCCAGCAGTTCGACAGGTTCGAATGGCAATCAGCCCCAGCATTTT
CASSSTGSNGNQPQHF
>16|TRBJ2-1|once|TRBV7-6|TRBD2
TGTGCCAGCAGCTTAGTGCCTAGCGGGGACAACAATGAGCAGTTCTTC
CASSLVPSGDNNEQFF
>16|TRBJ2-4|NA|TRBV7-2|TRBD1
TGTGCCAGCAGCTTTTCACCGGGACAGGGAACTAACATTCAGTACTTC
CASSFSPGQGTNIQYF
>18|TRBJ2-3|NA|TRBV2|TRBD2
TGTGCCAGCACCGAACCCCCGGGACTAGCGGGGATGACAGATACGCAGTATTTT
CASTEPPGLAGMTDTQYF
>14|TRBJ2-7|NA|TRBV5-1|TRBD1
TGCGCCAGTTCTTCACAGGGGACCCCCTACGAGCAGTACTTC
CASSSQGTPYEQYF